The TCR beta chain under discussion was sequenced for a study of cytomegalovirus exposure and HLA in healthy donors. Study-wide results and limits: In vitro, three CMV-associated chains proved specific for CMV antigens. Reports described diagnosis of cytomegalovirus status by the classifier as highly specific and sensitive.

The V end was cut by 5 bases, the J end by 2 bases, with 15 bases between. The CDR3 is made up of 15 amino acids. Germline CDR1 is MGHRA and CDR2 is YSYEKL. A word on this clone: Its antigen is as yet unknown.

TCRdb keeps only in-frame clones here, not all; method: immunoSEQ multiplex PCR. In the table there are 240,000 or so clones, around 88% of which are singletons. The V and J genes are TRBV4-1 and TRBJ1-2; maybe TRBD1 (5 bases). Material: PBMCs. This receptor was obtained from a woman between 25 and 40 years old in good health and CMV-seropositive. Here the CDR3 reads CASSKRRENNYGYTF. The CDR3 coding sequence is TGCGCCAGCAGCAAACGCAGGGAAAACAACTATGGCTACACCTTC.